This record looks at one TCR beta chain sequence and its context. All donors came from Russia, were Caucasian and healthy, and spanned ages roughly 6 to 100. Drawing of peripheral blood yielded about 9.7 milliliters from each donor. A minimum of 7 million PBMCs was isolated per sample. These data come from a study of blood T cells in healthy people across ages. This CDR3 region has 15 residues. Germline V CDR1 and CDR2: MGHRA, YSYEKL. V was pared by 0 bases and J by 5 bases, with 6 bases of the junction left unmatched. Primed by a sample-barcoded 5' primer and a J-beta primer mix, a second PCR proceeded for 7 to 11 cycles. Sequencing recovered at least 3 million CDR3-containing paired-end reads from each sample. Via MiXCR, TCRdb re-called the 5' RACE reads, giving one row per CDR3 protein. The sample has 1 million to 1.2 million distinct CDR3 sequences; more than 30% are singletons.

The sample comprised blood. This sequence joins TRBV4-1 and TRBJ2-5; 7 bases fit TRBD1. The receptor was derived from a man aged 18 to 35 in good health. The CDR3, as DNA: TGCGCCAGCAGCCAAGAATGGGACAGACGGGAGACCCAGTACTTC. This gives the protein CASSQEWDRRETQYF.